This note documents a single T cell receptor (beta chain) sequence. Sequencing was performed with immunoSEQ multiplex PCR; in TCRdb, only in-frame clones are kept and a portion is missing. This table has 2 million to 2.5 million clones, around 95% appearing once. V shed 3 bases, J shed 6 bases, and the junction held 6 bases outside the gene matches. Germline V CDR1 and CDR2: SGDLS, YYNGEE. This CDR3 has 14 amino acids. These data come from a study of shared clonotypes between healthy human individuals. The chain carries TRBV9 and TRBJ2-7, with TRBD2 identical over 10 bases. What was sequenced was naive CD4+ T cells sorted from blood. Stated subset: CD45RA+ positively selected. This TCR came from a man younger than 35 in good health. DNA of the CDR3: TGTGCCAGCAGCGCCCCCGGGACTAGCGCCGAGCAGTACTTC. This translates into CASSAPGTSAEQYF.